Detailed here is one T cell receptor (beta chain). As yet, its antigen is unknown. These data originate in a study of shared clonotypes between healthy human individuals. Study as a whole: The people who gave samples were a couple of women and a few men aged 18 to 49. Study-wide results and caveats: Despite large depth, rarefaction showed incomplete sorted-subset sequencing.

Terminally differentiated effector memory CD45RA+ cells were left out of the naive CD8 fraction, which was CD45RO-negative and positively selected for CCR7. The ends lost 5 bases at V and 1 base at J; junction bases unmatched: 4. This CDR3 spans 15 amino acids. The germline CDR1 and CDR2 sequences are SGHVS and FQNEAQ. It was across several immunoSEQ plates that each subset's genomic DNA was evenly split. The method was immunoSEQ multiplex PCR; TCRdb's version includes in-frame clones alone and lacks a portion of them. The sample lists approximately 2,000,000 clones; roughly 93% were seen once. This TCR was sampled from a man between 18 and 29 years old in good health. Some clones in this sample may be carry-over from other donors' samples. The sequencing sample was made of naive CD8+ T cells from PBMCs. This sequence joins TRBV7-8 and TRBJ1-1; 10 bases agree with TRBD1. CDR3 loop: CASSAWDRGNTEAFF. For the CDR3, the DNA is TGTGCCAGCAGCGCGTGGGACAGGGGGAACACTGAAGCTTTCTTT.